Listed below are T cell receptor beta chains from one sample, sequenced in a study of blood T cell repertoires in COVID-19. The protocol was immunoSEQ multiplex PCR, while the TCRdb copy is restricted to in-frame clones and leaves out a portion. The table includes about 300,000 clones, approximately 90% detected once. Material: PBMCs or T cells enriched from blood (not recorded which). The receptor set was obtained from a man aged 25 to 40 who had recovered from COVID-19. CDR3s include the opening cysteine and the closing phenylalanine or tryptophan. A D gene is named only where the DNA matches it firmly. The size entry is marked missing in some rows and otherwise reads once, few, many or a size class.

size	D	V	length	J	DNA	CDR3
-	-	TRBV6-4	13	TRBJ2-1	TGTGCCAGCAGTGAAGAGAGGCACAATGAGCAGTTCTTC	CASSEERHNEQFF
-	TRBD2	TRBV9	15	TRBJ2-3	TGTGCCAGCAGCGGGACTAGCGGAGACACAGATACGCAGTATTTT	CASSGTSGDTDTQYF
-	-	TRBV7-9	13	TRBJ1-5	TGTGCCAGCAGCTTAGAGGACAGACAGCCCCAGCATTTT	CASSLEDRQPQHF
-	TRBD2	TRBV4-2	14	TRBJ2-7	TGTGCCAGCAGCCAAGATCGAGGCGGGAGGGAGCAGTACTTC	CASSQDRGGREQYF
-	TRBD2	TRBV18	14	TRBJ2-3	TGTGCCACCCAGACTAGCGGGGCAGCAGATACGCAGTATTTT	CATQTSGAADTQYF
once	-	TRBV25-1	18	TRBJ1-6	TGTGCCAGCAGTGAATTGGCAGCGGGCGGTATAGTCGCTTCACCCCTCCACTTT	CASSELAAGGIVASPLHF
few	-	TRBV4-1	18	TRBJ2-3	TGCGCCAGCAGCCAAGATCCTCCGAGACAGGCAAACACAGATACGCAGTATTTT	CASSQDPPRQANTDTQYF
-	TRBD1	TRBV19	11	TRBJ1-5	TGTGCCAGTCTACAGGGGGGGGCCCAGCATTTT	CASLQGGAQHF
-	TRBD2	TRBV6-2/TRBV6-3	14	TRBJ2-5	TGTGCCAGCAGTTACGTGGGCGGGAGTGAGACCCAGTACTTC	CASSYVGGSETQYF
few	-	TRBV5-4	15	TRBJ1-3	TGTGCCAGCAGCTTGGTGGGGAGCTCTGGAAACACCATATATTTT	CASSLVGSSGNTIYF
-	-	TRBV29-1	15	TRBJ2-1	TGCAGCGTTCCTCCCAGGGCTAGTCAGGGCAATGAGCAGTTCTTC	CSVPPRASQGNEQFF
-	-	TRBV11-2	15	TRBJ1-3	TGTGCCAGCAGCCTAAAGACGGGTCACGGAAACACCATATATTTT	CASSLKTGHGNTIYF
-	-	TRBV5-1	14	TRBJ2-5	TGCGCCAGCAGCTTGCAGGGTTTGCGAGAGACCCAGTACTTC	CASSLQGLRETQYF
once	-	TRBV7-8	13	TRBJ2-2	TGTGCCAGCAGCAATCTGAACACCGGGGAGCTGTTTTTT	CASSNLNTGELFF
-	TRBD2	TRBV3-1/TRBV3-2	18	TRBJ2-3	TGTGCCAGCAGCCAAGGTTGTGGGAGGGCGGGCTGCACAGATACGCAGTATTTT	CASSQGCGRAGCTDTQYF
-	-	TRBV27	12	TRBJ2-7	TGTGCCAGCAGTTTAGGGGGACACGAGGAGTACTTC	CASSLGGHEEYF
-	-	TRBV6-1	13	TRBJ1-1	TGTGCCAGCAGTGAATATGTGTACACTGAAGCTTTCTTT	CASSEYVYTEAFF
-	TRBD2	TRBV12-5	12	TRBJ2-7	TGTGCTAGTGGACTTAGCGGGAACGAGCAGTACTTC	CASGLSGNEQYF
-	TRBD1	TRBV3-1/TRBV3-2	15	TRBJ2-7	TGTGCCAGCAGCCAAGGGATCGGACAGGGCTACGAGCAGTACTTC	CASSQGIGQGYEQYF
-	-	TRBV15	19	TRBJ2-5	TGTGCCACCAGCAGAGTTGGGGCAGGCAGGGTAGCGGACCAAGAGACCCAGTACTTC	CATSRVGAGRVADQETQYF
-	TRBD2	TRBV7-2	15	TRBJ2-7	TGTGCCAGCAGCTTAGATGGGGGAGGGCCCTGGGAGCAGTACTTC	CASSLDGGGPWEQYF
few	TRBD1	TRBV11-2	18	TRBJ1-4	TGTGCCAGCAGCTTAGAAGCCGGCAGGGGGTTGTCTAATGAAAAACTGTTTTTT	CASSLEAGRGLSNEKLFF
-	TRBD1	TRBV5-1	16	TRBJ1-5	TGCGCCAGCAGCCCCGGACAGGCCCATAGCAATCAGCCCCAGCATTTT	CASSPGQAHSNQPQHF
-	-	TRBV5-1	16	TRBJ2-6	TGCGCCAGCAGCTTGGGTGGCAGCTCTGGGGCCAACGTCCTGACTTTC	CASSLGGSSGANVLTF
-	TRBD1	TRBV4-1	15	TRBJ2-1	TGCGCCAGCAGCCCGACAGGGGTGGGTTCGGATGAGCAGTTCTTC	CASSPTGVGSDEQFF
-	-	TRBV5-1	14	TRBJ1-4	TGCGCCAGCAGCTTGGCTTCAACTAATGAAAAACTGTTTTTT	CASSLASTNEKLFF
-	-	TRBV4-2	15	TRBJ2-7	TGTGCCAGCAGCCAAGTAACAGGGATGAACTACGAGCAGTACTTC	CASSQVTGMNYEQYF
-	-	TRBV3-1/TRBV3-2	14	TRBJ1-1	TGTGCCAGCAGCCAAACTAGGGTGAACACTGAAGCTTTCTTT	CASSQTRVNTEAFF
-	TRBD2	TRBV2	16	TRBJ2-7	TGTGCCAGCAGTGAGCCACTAGCGACAAACTCCTACGAGCAGTACTTC	CASSEPLATNSYEQYF
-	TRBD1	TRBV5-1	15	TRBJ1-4	TGCGCCAGCAGCCCCGAACAGGGGACCCATGAAAAACTGTTTTTT	CASSPEQGTHEKLFF
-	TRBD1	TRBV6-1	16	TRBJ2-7	TGTGCCAGCAGTGGCGGCGGAAGACAGGGGAGTTACGAGCAGTACTTC	CASSGGGRQGSYEQYF
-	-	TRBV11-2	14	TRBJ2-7	TGTGCCAGCAGCTCTTCCTTTTCCTCCTACGAGCAGTACTTC	CASSSSFSSYEQYF
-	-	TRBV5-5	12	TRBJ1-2	TGTGCCAGCAGCCCCGCGGATTATGGCTACACCTTC	CASSPADYGYTF
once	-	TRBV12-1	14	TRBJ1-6	TGTGCCGCGCCGGGACAGCCATATAATTCACCCCTCCACTTT	CAAPGQPYNSPLHF
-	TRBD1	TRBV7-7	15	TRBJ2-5	TGTGCTAGCAGCCCAGACAGGGGCGTTGAAGAGACCCAGTACTTC	CASSPDRGVEETQYF